These 5 T cell receptor beta chains came from one sample sequenced in a study of beta chain features in type 1 diabetes. The antigens of these receptors remain unknown. Expressed TCRB transcripts were sequenced after all isolated RNA was converted to cDNA. Assay: immunoSEQ multiplex PCR; the TCRdb copy retains only in-frame clones and omits some. The table shows more than 300,000 clones, with roughly 9% occurring only once. Findings and limits, study-wide: Shortening that was moderate but significant affected the TCRB CDR3s of Type 1 diabetes patients in all four CD4+ subsets.

Sequenced input: central memory CD4+ T cells from blood. These receptors came from a man aged 25 to 40 with type 1 diabetes.

The chain is built from TRBV9 and TRBJ1-2; D gene uncertain. Trimming left V 0 bases short and J 0 bases short, with 0 bases between. Germline CDR1 SGDLS, CDR2 YYNGEE. The CDR3 length is 12 residues. Here the CDR3 reads CASSVANYGYTF. In DNA, the CDR3 is TGTGCCAGCAGCGTAGCTAACTATGGCTACACCTTC.

The chain links TRBV6-1 to TRBJ2-1; TRBD2 matches at 11 bases. The CDR3 contains 16 residues. Germline CDR1 MNHNS, CDR2 SASEGT. Trimming at V came to 2 bases and at J to 5 bases, leaving 5 bases not matched to a gene. In nucleotides, the CDR3 is TGTGCCAGCAGTGAACTAGCGGGGGGATGGAACAATGAGCAGTTCTTC. Its translation is CASSELAGGWNNEQFF.

This clone came up a few times. The chain uses TRBV9 and TRBJ2-5; TRBD2 aligns across 11 bases. The trim removed 3 bases at V and 5 bases at J, leaving 6 bases unmatched. There are 15 residues in the CDR3. Germline CDR1 reads SGDLS; CDR2 reads YYNGEE. CDR3 DNA sequence: TGTGCCAGCAGCGAGGGTAGCGGGGGGGCCGAGACCCAGTACTTC. Its protein is CASSEGSGGAETQYF. Based on the CDR3 plus reference TRBV9 and TRBJ2-5, the full variable domain is DSGVTQTPKHLITATGQRVTLRCSPRSGDLSVYWYQQSLDQGLQFLIQYYNGEERAKGNILERFSAQQFPDLHSELNLSSLELGDSALYFCASSEGSGGAETQYFGPGTRLLVL.

This clone was seen ten or more times. The gene calls are TRBV6-6 and TRBJ1-2; D not resolved. The CDR3 is 11 residues long. Germline lookup yields CDR1 MNHNY and CDR2 SVGAGI (reference sequence). Deletions cut 7 bases from V and 3 bases from J, with 6 bases between. CDR3 DNA: TGTGCCAGCAAGGCAGACTATGGCTACACCTTC. Translating it yields CASKADYGYTF.

A few counts support this clone. The chain carries TRBV2 and TRBJ1-5, with D possibly matching TRBD1 (6 bases). The CDR3 is 14 amino acids. Germline loops: CDR1 SNHLY, CDR2 FYNNEI. V lost 6 bases to trimming and J lost 0 bases, with 9 bases between them. CDR3 residues: CASRGTYSNQPQHF. CDR3 bases: TGTGCCAGCAGGGGGACATATAGCAATCAGCCCCAGCATTTT.